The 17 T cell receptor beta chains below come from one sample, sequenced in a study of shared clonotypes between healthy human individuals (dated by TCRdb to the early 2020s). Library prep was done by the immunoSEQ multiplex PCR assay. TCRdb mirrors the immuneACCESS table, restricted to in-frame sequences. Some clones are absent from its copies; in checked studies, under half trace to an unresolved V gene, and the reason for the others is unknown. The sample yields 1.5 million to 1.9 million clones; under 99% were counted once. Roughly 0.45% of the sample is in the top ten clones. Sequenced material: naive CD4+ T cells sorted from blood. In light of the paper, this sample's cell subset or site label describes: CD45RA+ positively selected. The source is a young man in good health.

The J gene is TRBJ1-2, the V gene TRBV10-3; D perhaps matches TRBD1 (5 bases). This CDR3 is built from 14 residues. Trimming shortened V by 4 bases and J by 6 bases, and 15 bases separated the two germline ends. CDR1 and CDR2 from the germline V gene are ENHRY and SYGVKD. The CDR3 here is CAISGVRDSNGYTF. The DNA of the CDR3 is TGTGCCATCAGTGGGGTCAGGGATTCTAATGGCTACACCTTC.

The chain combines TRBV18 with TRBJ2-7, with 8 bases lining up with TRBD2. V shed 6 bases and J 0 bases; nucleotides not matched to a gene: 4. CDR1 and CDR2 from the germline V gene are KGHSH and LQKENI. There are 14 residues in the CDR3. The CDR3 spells CASSQSGSSYEQYF. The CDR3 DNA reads TGTGCCAGCTCCCAGAGCGGGAGCTCCTACGAGCAGTACTTC.

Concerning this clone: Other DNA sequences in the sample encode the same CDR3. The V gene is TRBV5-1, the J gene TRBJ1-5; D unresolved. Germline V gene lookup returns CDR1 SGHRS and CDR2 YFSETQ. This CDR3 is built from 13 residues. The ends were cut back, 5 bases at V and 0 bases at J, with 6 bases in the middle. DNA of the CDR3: TGCGCCAGCAGGACGGATAGCAATCAGCCCCAGCATTTT. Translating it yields CASRTDSNQPQHF. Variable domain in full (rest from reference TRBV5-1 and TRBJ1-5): KAGVTQTPRYLIKTRGQQVTLSCSPISGHRSVSWYQQTPGQGLQFLFEYFSETQRNKGNFPGRFSGRQFSNSRSEMNVSTLELGDSALYLCASRTDSNQPQHFGDGTRLSIL.

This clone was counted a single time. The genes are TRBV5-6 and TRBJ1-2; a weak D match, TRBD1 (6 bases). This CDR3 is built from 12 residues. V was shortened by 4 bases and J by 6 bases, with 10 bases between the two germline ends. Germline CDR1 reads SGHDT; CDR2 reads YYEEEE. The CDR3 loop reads CASSRGQDGYTF. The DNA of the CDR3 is TGTGCCAGCAGCAGGGGACAAGATGGCTACACCTTC.

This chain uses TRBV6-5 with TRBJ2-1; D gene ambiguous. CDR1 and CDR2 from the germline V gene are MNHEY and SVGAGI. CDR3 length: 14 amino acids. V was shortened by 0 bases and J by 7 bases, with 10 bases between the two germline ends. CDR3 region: CASSYSSIGNEQFF. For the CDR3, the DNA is TGTGCCAGCAGTTACTCATCCATCGGGAATGAGCAGTTCTTC.

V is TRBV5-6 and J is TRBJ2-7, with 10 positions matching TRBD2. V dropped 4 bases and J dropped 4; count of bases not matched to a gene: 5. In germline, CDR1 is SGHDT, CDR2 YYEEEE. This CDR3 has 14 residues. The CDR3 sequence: CASSASSGSYEQYF. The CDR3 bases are TGTGCCAGCAGCGCATCTAGCGGGAGTTACGAGCAGTACTTC. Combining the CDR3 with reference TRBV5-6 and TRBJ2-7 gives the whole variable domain DAGVTQSPTHLIKTRGQQVTLRCSPKSGHDTVSWYQQALGQGPQFIFQYYEEEERQRGNFPDRFSGHQFPNYSSELNVNALLLGDSALYLCASSASSGSYEQYFGPGTRLTVT.

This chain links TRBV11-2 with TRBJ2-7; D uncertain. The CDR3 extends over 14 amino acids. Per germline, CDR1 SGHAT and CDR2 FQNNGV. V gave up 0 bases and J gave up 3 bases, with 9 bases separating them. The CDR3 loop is CASSLDGASYEQYF. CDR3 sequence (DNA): TGTGCCAGCAGCTTAGATGGTGCCAGCTACGAGCAGTACTTC. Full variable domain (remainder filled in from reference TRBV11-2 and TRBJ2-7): EAGVAQSPRYKIIEKRQSVAFWCNPISGHATLYWYQQILGQGPKLLIQFQNNGVVDDSQLPKDRFSAERLKGVDSTLKIQPAKLEDSAVYLCASSLDGASYEQYFGPGTRLTVT.

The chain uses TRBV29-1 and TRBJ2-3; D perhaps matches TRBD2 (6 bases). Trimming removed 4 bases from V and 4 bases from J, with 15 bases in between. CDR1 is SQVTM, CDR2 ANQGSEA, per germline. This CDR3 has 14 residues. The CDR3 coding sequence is TGCAGCGTTGCTTTGGAGGGCAGGTCAGATACGCAGTATTTT. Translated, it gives CSVALEGRSDTQYF.

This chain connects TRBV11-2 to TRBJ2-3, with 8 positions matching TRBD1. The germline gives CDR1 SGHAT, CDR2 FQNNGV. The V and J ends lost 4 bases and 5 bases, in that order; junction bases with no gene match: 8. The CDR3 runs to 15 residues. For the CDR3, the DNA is TGTGCCAGCAGCTATAGGGGACAGGAAATAGATACGCAGTATTTT. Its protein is CASSYRGQEIDTQYF.

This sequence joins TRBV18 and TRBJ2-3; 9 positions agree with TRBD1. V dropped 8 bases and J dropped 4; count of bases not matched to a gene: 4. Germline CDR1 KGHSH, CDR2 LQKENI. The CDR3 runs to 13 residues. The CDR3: CASLDRGADTQYF. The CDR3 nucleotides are TGTGCCAGCCTGGACAGGGGTGCAGATACGCAGTATTTT. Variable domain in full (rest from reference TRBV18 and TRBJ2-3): NAGVMQNPRHLVRRRGQEARLRCSPMKGHSHVYWYRQLPEEGLKFMVYLQKENIIDESGMPKERFSAEFPKEGPSILRIQQVVRGDSAAYFCASLDRGADTQYFGPGTRLTVL.

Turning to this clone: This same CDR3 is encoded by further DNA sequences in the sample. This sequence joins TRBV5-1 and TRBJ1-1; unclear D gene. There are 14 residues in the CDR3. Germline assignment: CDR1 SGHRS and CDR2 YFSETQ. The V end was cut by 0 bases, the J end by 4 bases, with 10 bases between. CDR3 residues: CASSLAGSRTEAFF. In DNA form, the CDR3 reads TGCGCCAGCAGCTTGGCCGGGTCGCGCACTGAAGCTTTCTTT.

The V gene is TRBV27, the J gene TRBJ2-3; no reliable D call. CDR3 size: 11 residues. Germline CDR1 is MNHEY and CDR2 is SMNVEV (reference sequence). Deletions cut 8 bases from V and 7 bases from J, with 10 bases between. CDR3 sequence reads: CASSGPYTQYF. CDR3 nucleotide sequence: TGTGCCAGCTCGGGTCCATATACGCAGTATTTT.

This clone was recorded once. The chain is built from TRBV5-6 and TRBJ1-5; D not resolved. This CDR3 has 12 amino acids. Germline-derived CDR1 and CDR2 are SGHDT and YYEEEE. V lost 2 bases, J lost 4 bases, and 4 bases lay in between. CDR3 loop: CASSFANQPQHF. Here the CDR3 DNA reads TGTGCCAGCAGCTTTGCAAATCAGCCCCAGCATTTT.

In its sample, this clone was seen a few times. Here the CDR3 reads CASSSLPGPDLNEQFF. DNA for the CDR3: TGCGCCAGCAGTTCACTGCCGGGACCCGATTTGAATGAGCAGTTCTTC. The V gene is TRBV5-1, the J gene TRBJ2-1, with D tentatively TRBD1 or TRBD2 (5 bases each). V dropped 5 bases and J dropped 7 bases, with 22 bases sitting between them. In germline, CDR1 is SGHRS, CDR2 YFSETQ. The CDR3 totals 16 residues.

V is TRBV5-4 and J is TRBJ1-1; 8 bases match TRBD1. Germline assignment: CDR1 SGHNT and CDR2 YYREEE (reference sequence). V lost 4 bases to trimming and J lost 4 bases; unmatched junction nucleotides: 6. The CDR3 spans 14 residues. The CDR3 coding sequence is TGTGCCAGCAGCGTGGACAGGGCCGGCACTGAAGCTTTCTTT. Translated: CASSVDRAGTEAFF.

This CDR3 is CALTQGIQDQPQHF. CDR3 coding DNA: TGTGCCTTAACGCAGGGAATTCAGGATCAGCCCCAGCATTTT. V and J are TRBV30 and TRBJ1-5; TRBD1 might be the D (5 bases). This CDR3 has 14 amino acids. The V and J ends lost 7 bases and 5 bases respectively, with 18 bases between them. The germline CDR1 and CDR2 sequences are GTSNPN and SVGIG (reference sequence).

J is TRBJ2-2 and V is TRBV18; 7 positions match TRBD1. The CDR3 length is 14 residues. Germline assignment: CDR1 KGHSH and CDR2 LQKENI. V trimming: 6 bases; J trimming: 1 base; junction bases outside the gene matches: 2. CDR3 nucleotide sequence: TGTGCCAGCTCCCGGGACAGGAACACCGGGGAGCTGTTTTTT. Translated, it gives CASSRDRNTGELFF.